The 17 T cell receptor beta chains listed next were all sequenced from one sample in a study of blood T cell repertoires in COVID-19. Assay used: immunoSEQ multiplex PCR; TCRdb lists only in-frame clones, some missing. The table records just under 150,000 clones, about 80% of them present only once. The sequenced material came from peripheral blood. The receptors stem from a human donor in a cohort sampled during active COVID-19.

This chain links TRBV15 with TRBJ1-1; TRBD1 matches at 7 bases. This CDR3 has 15 amino acids. The germline V gene encodes CDR1 LNHNV and CDR2 YYDKDF (reference sequence). V shed 0 bases, J shed 2 bases, and the junction held 3 bases outside the gene matches. CDR3 sequence: CATSRDKGANTEAFF. CDR3 coding DNA: TGTGCCACCAGCAGAGATAAGGGGGCAAACACTGAAGCTTTCTTT.

The chain links TRBV4-2 to TRBJ2-1; 8 bases are shared with TRBD2. Germline V gene lookup returns CDR1 LGHNA and CDR2 YNFKEQ. Trimming took 1 base from V and 9 from J; bases not matched to a gene: 20. The CDR3 contains 19 residues. The CDR3 DNA sequence: TGTGCCAGCAGCCAAGGAGACTCACACTCGGGACTAGGTTTACCTGAGCAGTTCTTC. It encodes CASSQGDSHSGLGLPEQFF.

The chain couples TRBV25-1 to TRBJ1-1, with 8 bases that match TRBD1. This CDR3 region has 17 residues. CDR1 and CDR2 from the germline V gene are MGHDK and SYGVNS. The V gene end was trimmed by 4 bases and the J gene end by 0 bases; junction bases not matched to a gene: 10. The CDR3 nucleotides are TGTGCCAGCAGTGCCAAACAGGGGGGAGGGATGAACACTGAAGCTTTCTTT. Encoded protein: CASSAKQGGGMNTEAFF. The whole variable domain, remainder taken from reference TRBV25-1 and TRBJ1-1, is EADIYQTPRYLVIGTGKKITLECSQTMGHDKMYWYQQDPGMELHLIHYSYGVNSTEKGDLSSESTVSRIRTEHFPLTLESARPSHTSQYLCASSAKQGGGMNTEAFFGQGTRLTVV.

The rearrangement links TRBV7-3 to TRBJ2-7, with 9 bases matching TRBD2. V was clipped by 5 bases and J by 3 bases; unmatched bases: 17. Per the germline V gene, CDR1 is SGHTA and CDR2 is FQGTGA. The CDR3 loop spans 18 amino acids. The CDR3 nucleotides read TGTGCCAGCAGCCGTTGCACCAACTTAGCGGGAGACAACTACGAGCAGTACGTC. Protein sequence: CASSRCTNLAGDNYEQYV.

This sequence joins TRBV29-1 and TRBJ2-5, with 9 bases matching TRBD1. J lost 2 bases, V lost 4 bases, and 8 bases had no gene match. The germline CDR1 and CDR2 sequences are SQVTM and ANQGSEA. The CDR3 is 15 residues long. CDR3 sequence: CSVAGQGGGQETQYF. The CDR3 DNA sequence: TGCAGCGTTGCGGGACAGGGTGGAGGACAAGAGACCCAGTACTTC.

The chain is built from TRBV5-6 and TRBJ2-5; TRBD1 is a possible D gene (5 bases). The V end lost 1 base, the J end lost 2 bases, and 9 bases lay between the germline ends. The CDR3 runs to 14 residues. Germline V gene sequence: CDR1 SGHDT, CDR2 YYEEEE. The CDR3 DNA follows: TGTGCCAGCAGCTTGTCCGACAGACAAGAGACCCAGTACTTC. It is translated as CASSLSDRQETQYF.

This chain joins TRBV5-4 and TRBJ2-3; 7 nucleotides align to TRBD2. J gave up 2 bases and V 0 bases, and 6 bases lay outside the gene matches. In germline, CDR1 is SGHNT, CDR2 YYREEE (reference sequence). This CDR3 is 16 amino acids long. CDR3 nucleotide sequence: TGTGCCAGCAGCTTGGGGGACTACCGGGCCACAGATACGCAGTATTTT. Its translation: CASSLGDYRATDTQYF.

This sequence joins TRBV5-1 and TRBJ2-1, with D perhaps TRBD2 (5 bases). Germline V gene sequence: CDR1 SGHRS, CDR2 YFSETQ. The CDR3 has 15 amino acids. V was pared by 6 bases and J by 1 base, with 14 bases between. In nucleotides, the CDR3 is TGCGCCAGCACCCAAGAGGGCCTATCCTACAATGAGCAGTTCTTC. Amino acids: CASTQEGLSYNEQFF.

The chain employs TRBV5-1 and TRBJ2-1; 14 bases line up with TRBD2. The V segment lost 5 bases and the J segment 5 bases; nucleotides outside the gene matches: 15. The length of the CDR3 is 19 residues. CDR1 is SGHRS and CDR2 is YFSETQ in the germline V gene. The CDR3 here is CASSPGGLAGEGSHNEQFF. For the CDR3, the DNA is TGCGCCAGCAGTCCCGGGGGACTAGCGGGAGAGGGGTCCCACAATGAGCAGTTCTTC.

The rearrangement links TRBV21-1 to TRBJ2-5; the table's D call, TRBD2, has no DNA check behind it. TRBV21-1 is tagged as a pseudogene. The CDR3 runs to 15 residues. The CDR3 DNA is TGTGCCAGCAGCAAAGCGACTAGCCCGATTGAGACCCAGTACTTC. Encoded protein: CASSKATSPIETQYF.

This clone was detected only a few times. This chain uses TRBV6-5 with TRBJ2-2, with D possibly TRBD1 on 6 matching bases. The V end was cut by 2 bases, the J end by 7 bases, with 11 bases between. Germline V gene lookup returns CDR1 MNHEY and CDR2 SVGAGI. This CDR3 region has 14 residues. CDR3 DNA sequence: TGTGCCAGCAGTTACAACAGGGACGGCGGGGAGCTGTTTTTT. Protein product: CASSYNRDGGELFF.

V usage is TRBV7-8 and J usage is TRBJ2-1, with a possible D match to TRBD2 (6 bases). This CDR3 is 14 amino acids long. Trimming shortened V by 10 bases and J by 16 bases, and 29 bases separated the two germline ends. Germline V gene data show CDR1 as SGHVS and CDR2 as FQNEAQ. CDR3 sequence (DNA): TGTGCCACAAGGGACTTGCGGGAAACTTGGCCGAAATTCTTC. Residues: CATRDLRETWPKFF.

This clone occurred a few times. The J gene is TRBJ2-1, the V gene TRBV11-2; D may correspond to TRBD1 or TRBD2 (5 bases each). The length of the CDR3 is 14 residues. V was clipped by 5 bases and J by 2 bases, with 10 bases between them. Germline V gene sequence: CDR1 SGHAT, CDR2 FQNNGV. CDR3 residues: CASSVGETYNEQFF. CDR3 DNA: TGTGCCAGCAGCGTAGGGGAGACCTACAATGAGCAGTTCTTC.

CDR3 nucleotides: TGCGCCAGCAGGACCGGGACAGGGGGCGATGGCTACACCTTC. This encodes CASRTGTGGDGYTF. V usage is TRBV5-1 and J usage is TRBJ1-2; 12 bases fit TRBD1. The CDR3 sequence is 14 residues long. Germline loops: CDR1 SGHRS, CDR2 YFSETQ. After removal of 5 bases from V and 6 bases from J, the junction contained 5 bases not matched to a gene.

This chain connects TRBV6-5 to TRBJ2-1; TRBD1 aligns across 10 bases. J lost 13 bases, V lost 6 bases, and 6 bases had no gene match. Germline V lookup: CDR1 MNHEY, CDR2 SVGAGI. The CDR3 loop spans 12 amino acids. The CDR3 sequence is CASRRRDRGQFF. CDR3 DNA: TGTGCCAGCAGGAGGAGGGACAGGGGCCAGTTCTTC.

The V and J genes are TRBV25-1 and TRBJ2-7; 9 nucleotides line up with TRBD1. This CDR3 is 13 amino acids long. The germline V gene encodes CDR1 MGHDK and CDR2 SYGVNS. J gave up 5 bases and V 8 bases, and 7 bases lay outside the gene matches. CDR3 region: CASWDRANNEQYV. The CDR3 coding sequence is TGTGCCAGCTGGGACAGGGCTAACAACGAGCAGTACGTC.

V is TRBV9 and J is TRBJ2-2, with unresolved D. The CDR3 has 14 residues. V dropped 0 bases and J dropped 5 bases, with 8 bases sitting between them. The germline V gene has CDR1 SGDLS and CDR2 YYNGEE. The CDR3 nucleotides read TGTGCCAGCAGCGTAGTGGCCTTGACCGGGGAGCTGTTTTTT. This codes for CASSVVALTGELFF.